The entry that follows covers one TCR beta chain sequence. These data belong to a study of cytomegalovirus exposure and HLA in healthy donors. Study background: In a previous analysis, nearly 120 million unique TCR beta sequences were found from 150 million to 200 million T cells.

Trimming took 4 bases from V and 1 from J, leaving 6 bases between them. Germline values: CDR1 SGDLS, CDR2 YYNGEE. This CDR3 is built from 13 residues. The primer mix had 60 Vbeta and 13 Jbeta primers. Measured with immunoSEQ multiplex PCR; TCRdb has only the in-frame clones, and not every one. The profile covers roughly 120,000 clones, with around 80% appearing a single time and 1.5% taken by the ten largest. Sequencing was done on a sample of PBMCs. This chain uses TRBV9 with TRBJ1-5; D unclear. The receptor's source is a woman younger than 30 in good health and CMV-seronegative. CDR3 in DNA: TGTGCCAGCAGCCTAAGAAGCAATCAGCCCCAGCATTTT. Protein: CASSLRSNQPQHF.